The 20 T cell receptor beta chains listed next were all sequenced from one sample in a study of blood T cell repertoires in COVID-19. The protocol was immunoSEQ multiplex PCR, while the TCRdb copy is restricted to in-frame clones and leaves out a portion. The profile shows more than 200,000 clones, roughly 80% of them singletons. Sequencing input: peripheral blood. The receptors were gathered from a woman of 80 years or more with acute or convalescent COVID-19.

Worth noting for this clone: An end of the junction differs from the germline gene, which may be a read error. V and J are TRBV7-7 and TRBJ2-3; D may be TRBD1 (5 bases). Germline V CDR1 and CDR2: SSHAT, FNYEAQ (reference sequence). The CDR3 is 14 residues long. CDR3 protein: CASSLDRSTDTQYF. The CDR3 bases are TGTGCTAGCAGCCTTGACAGAAGCACAGATACGCAGTATTTT.

The chain employs TRBV9 and TRBJ1-1; 10 nucleotides match TRBD1. Germline V gene sequence: CDR1 SGDLS, CDR2 YYNGEE. This CDR3 contains 12 residues. V lost 7 bases, J lost 4 bases, and 1 base stayed unmatched. The CDR3 DNA is TGTGCCAGCGGACAGGGGGGCACTGAAGCTTTCTTT. Translated: CASGQGGTEAFF. The variable domain in full, completed from reference TRBV9 and TRBJ1-1, reads DSGVTQTPKHLITATGQRVTLRCSPRSGDLSVYWYQQSLDQGLQFLIQYYNGEERAKGNILERFSAQQFPDLHSELNLSSLELGDSALYFCASGQGGTEAFFGQGTRLTVV.

The rearrangement joins TRBV3-1 (or the pseudogene TRBV3-2) to TRBJ2-1; D unresolved. The V end lost 5 bases, the J end lost 10 bases, and 21 bases lay between the germline ends. From germline, CDR1 is LGHDT and CDR2 YNNKEL (reference sequence). This CDR3 has 15 amino acids. In nucleotides, the CDR3 is TGTGCCAGCAGCGAAATTTTTCTAACGGAGCGAGAGCAGTTCTTC. Its protein product is CASSEIFLTEREQFF.

This clone is a singleton in its sample. This rearrangement joins TRBV7-8 to TRBJ1-3; D is uncertain. V gave up 1 base and J gave up 1 base, with 11 bases separating them. The germline gives CDR1 SGHVS, CDR2 FQNEAQ. This CDR3 has 16 amino acids. CDR3 DNA: TGTGCCAGCAGCTTAGGGTCTTCGGGGTCTGGAAACACCATATATTTT. As protein: CASSLGSSGSGNTIYF.

The V call is TRBV5-1, the J call TRBJ1-5, with D tentatively TRBD1 (5 bases). Trimming left V 0 bases short and J 3 bases short, with 10 bases between. Per germline, CDR1 SGHRS and CDR2 YFSETQ. This CDR3 is built from 15 residues. The CDR3 loop reads CASSLEGVDNQPQHF. CDR3 in DNA: TGCGCCAGCAGCTTGGAAGGGGTCGACAATCAGCCCCAGCATTTT.

CDR3 in amino acids: CASSLAGAESGYEQYF. CDR3 sequence (DNA): TGCGCCAGCAGCTTGGCCGGAGCGGAGTCCGGCTACGAGCAGTACTTC. The gene calls are TRBV5-1 and TRBJ2-7; TRBD2 is a possible D gene (5 bases). V lost 0 bases, J lost 3 bases, and 16 bases lay in between. CDR1 SGHRS and CDR2 YFSETQ come from the germline V gene. This CDR3 is 16 amino acids long.

The genes are TRBV7-2 and TRBJ2-7, with D tentatively TRBD1 (5 bases). CDR3 length: 15 residues. V dropped 1 base and J dropped 0 bases, with 10 bases sitting between them. The germline V gene has CDR1 SGHTA and CDR2 FQGNSA. The chain's CDR3 is CASSLDPTVSYEQYF. The CDR3 DNA sequence: TGTGCCAGCAGCTTAGACCCGACAGTCTCCTACGAGCAGTACTTC.

This chain joins TRBV5-1 and TRBJ2-3; weak D call: TRBD2 (5 bases). CDR1 is SGHRS, CDR2 YFSETQ, per germline. V was pared by 1 base and J by 2 bases, with 14 bases between. This CDR3 comprises 16 residues. CDR3 sequence reads: CASSLTTSSDTDTQYF. DNA for the CDR3: TGCGCCAGCAGCTTGACTACTAGTTCCGACACAGATACGCAGTATTTT.

In regard to this clone: At one end the junction does not follow the germline gene, possibly because of a read error. V and J are TRBV7-7 and TRBJ2-5; D perhaps matches TRBD2 (6 bases). There are 14 residues in the CDR3. Germline V gene data show CDR1 as SSHAT and CDR2 as FNYEAQ (reference sequence). DNA of the CDR3: TGTGCTAGCAGCTTAGGGGACTCGCAAGAGACCCAGTACTTC. It codes for CASSLGDSQETQYF.

The table lists this clone with a count of one. The DNA for the CDR3 is TGCGCCAGCAGCCAAGCCTCTAGGGGGCATACTGAAGCTTTCTTT. Protein product: CASSQASRGHTEAFF. V usage is TRBV4-3 and J usage is TRBJ1-1; 7 bases align to TRBD1. The CDR3 length is 15 residues. CDR1 is LGHNA and CDR2 is YSLEER in the germline V gene. V gave up 1 base and J gave up 5 bases; unmatched junction bases: 7.

The J gene is TRBJ1-1, the V gene TRBV4-3; a weak D match, TRBD1 (5 bases). The germline V gene has CDR1 LGHNA and CDR2 YSLEER. The length of the CDR3 is 19 residues. Trimming cost V 4 bases and J 3 bases, with 27 bases left between them. CDR3 loop: CASSRYHDGGSGRDTEAFF. CDR3 DNA: TGCGCCAGCAGCCGTTATCATGACGGGGGATCCGGGCGTGACACTGAAGCTTTCTTT.

The rearrangement uses TRBV19 and TRBJ1-5; tentatively, D is TRBD1 (6 bases). Germline loops: CDR1 LNHDA, CDR2 SQIVND (reference sequence). This CDR3 has 16 residues. V shed 3 bases and J shed 2 bases, with 14 bases lying between them. CDR3 bases: TGTGCCAGTAGTATTTCGGGGGGGCCGGGCAATCAGCCCCAGCATTTT. Translation: CASSISGGPGNQPQHF.

This clone was detected a few times. The chain combines TRBV30 with TRBJ1-2; a weak D match, TRBD1 (5 bases). The germline gives CDR1 GTSNPN, CDR2 SVGIG (reference sequence). This CDR3 spans 16 amino acids. Trimming cost V 5 bases and J 8 bases, with 27 bases left between them. CDR3 amino acids: CAWSNGPPATVRGYTF. The CDR3 DNA is TGTGCCTGGTCAAATGGTCCCCCCGCGACAGTCCGGGGCTACACCTTC.

V usage is TRBV2 and J usage is TRBJ2-3; TRBD2 matches 9 bases. CDR1 SNHLY and CDR2 FYNNEI come from the germline V gene. The CDR3 runs to 16 residues. V lost 1 base, J lost 2 bases, and 4 bases stayed unmatched. The CDR3 loop is CASSEVTSGTTDTQYF. The CDR3 region has the DNA TGTGCCAGCAGTGAAGTGACTAGCGGCACCACAGATACGCAGTATTTT.

The chain recombines TRBV19 with TRBJ2-1, with TRBD2 matching 11 bases. The CDR3 spans 16 residues. The ends lost 2 bases at V and 5 bases at J; junction bases unmatched: 5. Per the germline V gene, CDR1 is LNHDA and CDR2 is SQIVND (reference sequence). CDR3 sequence (DNA): TGTGCCAGTAGTATATACGAGGGACTAGCGGACAATGAGCAGTTCTTC. It codes for CASSIYEGLADNEQFF.

The chain is built from TRBV11-3 and TRBJ2-3, with a possible D match to TRBD1 (6 bases). The CDR3 is 15 amino acids. CDR1 is SGHNT and CDR2 is YENEEA in the germline V gene. The ends were cut back, 4 bases at V and 2 bases at J, with 13 bases in the middle. CDR3 region: CASSSGGGNTDTQYF. CDR3 nucleotide sequence: TGTGCCAGCAGCTCTGGGGGCGGAAACACAGATACGCAGTATTTT.

As DNA, the CDR3 is TGTGCCAGCTCACCTCCTGGACAGGGCTTTGGCTACACCTTC. Residues: CASSPPGQGFGYTF. The chain employs TRBV18 and TRBJ1-2; 8 bases match TRBD1. This CDR3 region has 14 residues. Germline trimming cut 3 bases from V and 7 bases from J; bases unmatched to any gene: 7. Germline values: CDR1 KGHSH, CDR2 LQKENI.

The genes are TRBV7-2 and TRBJ2-7; D not certain. Germline CDR1 reads SGHTA; CDR2 reads FQGNSA. With 2 bases removed from V and 5 bases from J, the gap between germline ends came to 13 bases. The CDR3 is 14 amino acids. The CDR3 coding sequence is TGTGCCAGCAGCTTACCGGGTGATTGGAACGAGCAGTACTTC. Its translation: CASSLPGDWNEQYF.

The chain is built from TRBV4-3 and TRBJ1-1; tentatively, D is TRBD1 (5 bases). The V end lost 2 bases, the J end lost 1 base, and 8 bases lay between the germline ends. CDR3 length: 14 amino acids. Germline V lookup: CDR1 LGHNA, CDR2 YSLEER. The CDR3 loop reads CASSQMTANTEAFF. CDR3 nucleotides: TGCGCCAGCAGCCAAATGACAGCGAACACTGAAGCTTTCTTT.

The chain employs TRBV15 and TRBJ1-5; the D is unclear. Germline-derived CDR1 and CDR2 are LNHNV and YYDKDF (reference sequence). Trimming took 0 bases from V and 4 from J, leaving 7 bases between them. The CDR3 runs 14 residues. The CDR3 loop reads CATSRDRLNQPQHF. The DNA of the CDR3 is TGTGCCACCAGCAGAGACCGTCTGAATCAGCCCCAGCATTTT.